This TCR beta chain was captured by sequencing in a study of PD-L1 blockade in urothelial cancer. This table comes from immunoSEQ multiplex PCR, and its TCRdb copy is limited to in-frame clones, with some not included. The sample has tens of thousands of clones, roughly 86% seen once. Trimming took 1 base from V and 5 from J; bases not matched to a gene: 4. The CDR3 has 14 residues. Germline loops: CDR1 SQVTM, CDR2 ANQGSEA. The sequence was collected from a man in his 70s with urothelial cancer. The V call is TRBV29-1, the J call TRBJ2-1; 8 bases are shared with TRBD1. The sequenced sample was PBMCs, obtained around atezolizumab (anti-PD-L1) treatment. The CDR3 DNA reads as TGCAGCGTTGAAGGGGACAGGATAAACAATGAGCAGTTCTTC. Protein: CSVEGDRINNEQFF.